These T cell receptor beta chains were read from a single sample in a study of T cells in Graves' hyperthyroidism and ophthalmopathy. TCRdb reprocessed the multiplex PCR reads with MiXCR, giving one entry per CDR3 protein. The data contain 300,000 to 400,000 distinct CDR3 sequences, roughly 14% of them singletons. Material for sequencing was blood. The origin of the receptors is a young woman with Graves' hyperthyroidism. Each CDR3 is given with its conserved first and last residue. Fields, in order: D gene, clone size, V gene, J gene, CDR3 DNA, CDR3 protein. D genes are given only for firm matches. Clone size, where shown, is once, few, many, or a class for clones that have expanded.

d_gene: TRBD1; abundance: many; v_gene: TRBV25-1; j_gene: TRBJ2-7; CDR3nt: TGTGCCAGCAGTGAAGTTGGAGACAGGGTTGGCGAGCAGTACTTC; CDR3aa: CASSEVGDRVGEQYF
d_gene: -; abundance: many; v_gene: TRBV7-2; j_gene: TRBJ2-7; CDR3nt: TGTGCCAGCAGCCCGTACTCCTACGAGCAGTACTTC; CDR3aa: CASSPYSYEQYF
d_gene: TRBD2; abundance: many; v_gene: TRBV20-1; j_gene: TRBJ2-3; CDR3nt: TGCAGTGCTGGGACTAGCGGCACAGATACGCAGTATTTT; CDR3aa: CSAGTSGTDTQYF
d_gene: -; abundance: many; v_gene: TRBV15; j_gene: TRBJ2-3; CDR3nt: TGTGCCACCAGCAGAGATAACGCAGATACGCAGTATTTT; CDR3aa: CATSRDNADTQYF
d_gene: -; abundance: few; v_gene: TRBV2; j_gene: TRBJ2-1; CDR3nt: TGTGCCAGCTCACCGAGGGGTGAGCAGTTCTTC; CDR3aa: CASSPRGEQFF
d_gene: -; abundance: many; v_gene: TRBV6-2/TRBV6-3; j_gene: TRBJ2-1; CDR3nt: TGTGCCAGCACTAGCATCCACAATGAGCAGTTCTTC; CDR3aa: CASTSIHNEQFF
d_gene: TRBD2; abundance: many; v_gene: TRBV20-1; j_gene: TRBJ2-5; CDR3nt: TGCAGTGCTGCTCTAGCGGGAGGGCCTGAAGGAGAGACCCAGTACTTC; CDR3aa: CSAALAGGPEGETQYF
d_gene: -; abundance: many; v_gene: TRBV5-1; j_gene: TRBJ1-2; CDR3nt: TGCGCCAGCAGCTTGGAGTTCGAAGGCTACACCTTC; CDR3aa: CASSLEFEGYTF
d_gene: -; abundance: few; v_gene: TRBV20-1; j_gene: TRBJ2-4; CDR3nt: TGCGGTGCCTCCGGCTACGGCGACATTCAGTACTTC; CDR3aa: CGASGYGDIQYF
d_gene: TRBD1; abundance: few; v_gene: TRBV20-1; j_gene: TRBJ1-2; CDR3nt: TGCAGTGCAAACACCGCAGGGGGCGGCGGCGGCTACACCTTC; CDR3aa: CSANTAGGGGGYTF
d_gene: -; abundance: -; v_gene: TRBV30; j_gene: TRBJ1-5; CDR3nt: TGTGCCTGGAGTGTAAAAGGCGGACAGTCCTTTCGGCCCCAGCATTTT; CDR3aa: CAWSVKGGQSFRPQHF
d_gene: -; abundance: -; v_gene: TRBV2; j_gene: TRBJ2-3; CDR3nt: TGTGCCAGCAGTAACCTCCGGGACCCCGGGGGAGATACGCAGTATTTT; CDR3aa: CASSNLRDPGGDTQYF
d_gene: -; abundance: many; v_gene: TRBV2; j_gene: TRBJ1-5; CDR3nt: TGTGCCAGCAGTGAAGCGGGGGACCAGCCCCAGCATTTT; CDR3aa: CASSEAGDQPQHF
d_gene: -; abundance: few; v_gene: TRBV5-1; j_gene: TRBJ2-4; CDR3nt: TGCGCCAGCAAGGGGGGATCATCAGCCAAAAACATTCAGTACTTC; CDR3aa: CASKGGSSAKNIQYF
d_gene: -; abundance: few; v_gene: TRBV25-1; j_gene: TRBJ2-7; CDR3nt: TGTGCCAGCGAAGCGACCTATTACGAGCAGTACTTC; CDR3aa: CASEATYYEQYF
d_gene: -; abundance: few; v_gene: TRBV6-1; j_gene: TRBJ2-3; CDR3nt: TGTGCCAGCCTCTCCGGGGGGCGATGGGATACGCAGTATTTT; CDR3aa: CASLSGGRWDTQYF
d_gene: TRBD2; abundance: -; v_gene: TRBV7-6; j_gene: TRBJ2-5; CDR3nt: TGTGCCAGCAGCTTAGCCTCTAGCGGGAGCAGGGAGACCCAGTACTTC; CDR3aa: CASSLASSGSRETQYF
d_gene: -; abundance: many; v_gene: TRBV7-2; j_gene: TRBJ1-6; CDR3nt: TGTGCCAGCAGCCCGAGGGTTATGGGGGATTCACCCCTCCACTTT; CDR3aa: CASSPRVMGDSPLHF
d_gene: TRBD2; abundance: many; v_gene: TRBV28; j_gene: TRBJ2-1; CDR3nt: TGTGCCAGCAGTTTAGATAGCGGGAGCTACAATGAGCAGTTCTTC; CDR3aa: CASSLDSGSYNEQFF
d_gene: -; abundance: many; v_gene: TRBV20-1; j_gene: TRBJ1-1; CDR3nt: TGCAGTGCAAATCACGGTTTGAACACTGAAGCTTTCTTT; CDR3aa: CSANHGLNTEAFF
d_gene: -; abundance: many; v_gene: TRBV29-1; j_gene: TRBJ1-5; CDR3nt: TGCAGCGAATCTAAACGGGACAAATGGGTCGGTAGTAGTCAGCCCCAGCATTTT; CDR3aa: CSESKRDKWVGSSQPQHF
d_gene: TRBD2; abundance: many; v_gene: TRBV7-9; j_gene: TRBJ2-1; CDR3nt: TGTGCCAGCAGCCGTTCAGGACGGACTAGAGGCAATGAGCAGTTCTTC; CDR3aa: CASSRSGRTRGNEQFF
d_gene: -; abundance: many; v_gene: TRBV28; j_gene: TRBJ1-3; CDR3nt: TGTGCCAGCAGCTCACGGACGGAAAGAGCTGGAAACACCATATATTTT; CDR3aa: CASSSRTERAGNTIYF
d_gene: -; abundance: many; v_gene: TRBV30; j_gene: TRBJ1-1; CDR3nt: TGTGCCTGGAGAATAGGCAAGCGCACTGAAGCTTTCTTT; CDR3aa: CAWRIGKRTEAFF
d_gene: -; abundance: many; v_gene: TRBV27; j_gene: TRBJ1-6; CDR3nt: TGTGCCAGCAGTTACAGGGAAAAAGGGTCACCCCTCCACTTT; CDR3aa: CASSYREKGSPLHF
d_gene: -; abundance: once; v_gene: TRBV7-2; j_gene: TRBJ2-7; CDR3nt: TGTGCCAGCAGCTTAGAAGCACACGAGCAGTACTTC; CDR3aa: CASSLEAHEQYF
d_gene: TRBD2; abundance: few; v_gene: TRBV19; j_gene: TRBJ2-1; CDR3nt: TGTGCCAGTAGTGCCGGGACTAGCGGGATCAATGAGCAGTTCTTC; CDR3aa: CASSAGTSGINEQFF
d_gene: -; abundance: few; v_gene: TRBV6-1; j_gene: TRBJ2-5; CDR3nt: TGTGCCAGCGGTACGGCGCGGGGAAGGGGGACCCAGTACTTC; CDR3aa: CASGTARGRGTQYF
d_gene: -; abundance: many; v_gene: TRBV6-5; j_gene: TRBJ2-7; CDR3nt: TGTGCCAGCAGTTACGCCGGGAGCGGTAACGAGCAGTACTTC; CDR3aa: CASSYAGSGNEQYF
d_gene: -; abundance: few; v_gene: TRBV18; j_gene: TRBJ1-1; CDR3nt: TGTGCCAGCTCACCTGAGTCCGCGGGGGTCCCTGAAGCTTTCTTT; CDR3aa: CASSPESAGVPEAFF
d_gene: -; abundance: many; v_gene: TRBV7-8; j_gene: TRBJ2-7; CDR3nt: TGTGCCAGCAGCTTAAGTAGCTCCCACGAGCAGTACTTC; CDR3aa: CASSLSSSHEQYF
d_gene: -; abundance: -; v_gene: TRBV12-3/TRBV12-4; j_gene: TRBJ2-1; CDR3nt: TGTGCCACCGCCGGCCGCGGGACCTACAATGAGCAGTTCTTC; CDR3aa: CATAGRGTYNEQFF
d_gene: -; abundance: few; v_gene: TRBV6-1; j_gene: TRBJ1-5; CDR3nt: TGTGCCAGCAGTTCGGACAGCCTACAATTGTATAGCAATCAGCCCCAGCATTTT; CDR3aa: CASSSDSLQLYSNQPQHF